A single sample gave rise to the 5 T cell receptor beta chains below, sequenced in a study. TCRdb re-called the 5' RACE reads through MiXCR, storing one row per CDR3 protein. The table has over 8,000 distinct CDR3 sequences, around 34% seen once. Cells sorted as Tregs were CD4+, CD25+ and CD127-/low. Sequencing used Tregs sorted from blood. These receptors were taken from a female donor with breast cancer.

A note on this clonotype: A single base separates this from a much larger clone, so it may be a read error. This CDR3 reads CSARHGYSLRPQETQHF. CDR3 sequence (DNA): TGCAGTGCTAGACACGGCTACTCCCTGCGGCCCCAAGAGACCCAGCACTTC. The chain combines TRBV20-1 with TRBJ2-5; D call uncertain. The length of the CDR3 is 17 residues. Per the germline V gene, CDR1 is DFQATT and CDR2 is SNEGSKA (reference sequence).

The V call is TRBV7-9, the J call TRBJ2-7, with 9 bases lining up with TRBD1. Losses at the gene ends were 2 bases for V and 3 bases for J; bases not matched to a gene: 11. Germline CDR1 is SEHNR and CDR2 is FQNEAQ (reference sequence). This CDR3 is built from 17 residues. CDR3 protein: CASSLFRGTGTNYEQYF. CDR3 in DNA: TGTGCCAGCAGCTTATTCCGTGGGACAGGGACGAACTACGAGCAGTACTTC. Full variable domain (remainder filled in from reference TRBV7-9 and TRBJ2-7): DTGVSQNPRHKITKRGQNVTFRCDPISEHNRLYWYRQTLGQGPEFLTYFQNEAQLEKSRLLSDRFSAERPKGSFSTLEIQRTEQGDSAMYLCASSLFRGTGTNYEQYFGPGTRLTVT.

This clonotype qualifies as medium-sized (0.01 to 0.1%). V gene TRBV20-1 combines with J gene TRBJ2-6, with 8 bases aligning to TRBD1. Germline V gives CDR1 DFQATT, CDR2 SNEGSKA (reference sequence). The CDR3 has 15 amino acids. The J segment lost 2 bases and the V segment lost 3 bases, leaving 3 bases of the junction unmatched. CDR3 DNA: TGCAGTGCTAGCCCGGACAGGGCTGGGGCCAACGTCCTGACTTTC. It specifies CSASPDRAGANVLTF.

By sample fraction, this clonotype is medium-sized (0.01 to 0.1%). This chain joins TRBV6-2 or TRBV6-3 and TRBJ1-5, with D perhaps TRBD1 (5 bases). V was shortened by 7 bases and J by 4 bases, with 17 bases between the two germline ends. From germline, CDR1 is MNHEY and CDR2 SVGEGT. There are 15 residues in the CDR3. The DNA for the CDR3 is TGTGCCAGCACCCCTCGGGGGGGTATGAATCAGCCCCAGCATTTT. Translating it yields CASTPRGGMNQPQHF.

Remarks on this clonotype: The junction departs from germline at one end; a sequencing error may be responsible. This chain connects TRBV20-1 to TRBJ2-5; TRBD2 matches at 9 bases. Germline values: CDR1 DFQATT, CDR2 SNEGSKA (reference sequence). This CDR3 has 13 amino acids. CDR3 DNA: TGCGGCGGGGGGGAGGGACCCCGCGAGACCCGGTACTTC. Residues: CGGGEGPRETRYF.